This record looks at one T cell receptor beta chain sequence and its context. This CDR3 region has 16 residues. Looked up from germline, CDR1 is MNHEY and CDR2 is SMNVEV (reference sequence). The data derive from a study of cytomegalovirus exposure and HLA in healthy donors. The PCR was carried out with 60 Vbeta primers and 13 Jbeta primers. The protocol was immunoSEQ multiplex PCR, while the TCRdb copy is restricted to in-frame clones and leaves out a portion. The repertoire has tens of thousands of clones, roughly 75% of them found once; the top ten carry approximately 1%. The specimen was PBMCs. The gene calls are TRBV27 and TRBJ2-5; the D is unclear. The DNA matches TRBJ2-7 better at its end, which makes the J call doubtful. This sequence was found in a male donor in good health and CMV-seronegative. Here the CDR3 DNA reads TGTGCCAGCAGTTTATTTGGCGTTAGCTCCTCCTACGAGCAGTACTTC. Its protein product is CASSLFGVSSSYEQYF.